This T cell receptor (beta chain) was found in a study of vaccination and CD4 T cells after COVID-19. The CDR3 covers 18 residues. The germline V gene has CDR1 LGHNA and CDR2 YNFKEQ. V gave up 2 bases and J gave up 0 bases; unmatched junction bases: 10. Notes on this clonotype: Its target is unknown.

Cultured CD4+ T cell DNA underwent sequencing with the Oncomine TCR Beta short-read assay. Investigators obtained genomic DNA by extraction from cultured CD4+ T cells. One entry per CDR3 protein, called by TCRdb with MiXCR from the PCR reads. The sample lists about 7,000 distinct CDR3 sequences; 25% were seen once. Notes on the study in general: Only post-vaccination samples contained a median approximately 85% of the reactive clones in convalescent patients.

The sample's treatment: approximately nine-day PBMC culture with coronavirus spike peptide pools or control peptides (ViraFEST assay). This chain links TRBV4-2 with TRBJ1-5, with 7 bases aligning to TRBD1. The TCR comes from a human donor who had recovered from COVID-19. The material sequenced was CD4+ T cells from blood, cultured in vitro, taken after SARS-CoV-2 vaccination. CDR3 sequence: CASSQSDRDPYSNQPQHF. DNA for the CDR3: TGTGCCAGCAGCCAATCTGACAGGGACCCTTATAGCAATCAGCCCCAGCATTTT.